This TCR beta chain emerged from a study of T cells in Graves' hyperthyroidism and ophthalmopathy. This clonotype has more than one count but fewer than ten. Antigen specificity is unknown. The study's findings and limits: Ophthalmopathy, as predicted by the model, came a median approximately 5.9 months after the prediction.

The V gene's germline CDR1 is SGHAT and CDR2 FQDESV (reference sequence). Between the trimmed V and J ends, which lost 1 base and 0 bases, there was a span of 19 bases. The CDR3 totals 19 residues. Amplification of TCR beta CDR3 regions used RNA as the template. HTBI primers drove first-round RT-PCR of the TCR CDR3. TCRdb analysed the multiplex PCR reads with MiXCR anew, one entry per CDR3 protein. The table shows approximately 350,000 distinct CDR3 sequences, with approximately 16% occurring only once. The origin of this receptor is an older woman with Graves' ophthalmopathy. V gene TRBV11-1 combines with J gene TRBJ2-1; perhaps TRBD2 as D (5 bases). Sequencing used blood. The DNA of the CDR3 is TGTGCCAGCAGCTTAGTTAATCTTGCCGGGATAAGCTCCTACAATGAGCAGTTCTTC. It yields the protein CASSLVNLAGISSYNEQFF.